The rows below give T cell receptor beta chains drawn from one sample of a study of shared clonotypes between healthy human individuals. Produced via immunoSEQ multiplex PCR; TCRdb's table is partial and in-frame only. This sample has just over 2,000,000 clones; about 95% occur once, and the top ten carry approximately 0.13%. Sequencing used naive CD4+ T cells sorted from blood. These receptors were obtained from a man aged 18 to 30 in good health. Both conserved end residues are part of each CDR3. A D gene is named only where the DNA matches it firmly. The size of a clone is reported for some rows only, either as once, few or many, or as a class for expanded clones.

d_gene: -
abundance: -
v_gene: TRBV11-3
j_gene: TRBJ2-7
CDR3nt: TGTGCCAGCAGCTCGTTTGGGGGCCGAGGGGACGAGCAGTACTTC
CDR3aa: CASSSFGGRGDEQYF

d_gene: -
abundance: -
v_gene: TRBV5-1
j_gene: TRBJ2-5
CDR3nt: TGCGCCAGCAGCTTGCGGAGCCCAACTGAGGCCCAGTACTTC
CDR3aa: CASSLRSPTEAQYF

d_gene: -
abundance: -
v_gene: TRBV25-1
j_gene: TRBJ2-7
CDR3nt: TGCGCCAGAACCCTAGGAGGGGACACTTACGAGCAGTACTTC
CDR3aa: CARTLGGDTYEQYF

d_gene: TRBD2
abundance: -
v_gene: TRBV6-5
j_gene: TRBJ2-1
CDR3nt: TGTGCCAGCAGTTACGGGACTAGCGGGAGGGCCGGTGAGCAGTTCTTC
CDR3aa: CASSYGTSGRAGEQFF

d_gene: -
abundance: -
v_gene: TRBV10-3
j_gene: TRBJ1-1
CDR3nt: TGTGCCGTCTCGATGGAGGGGATTCGGACTGAAGCTTTCTTT
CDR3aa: CAVSMEGIRTEAFF

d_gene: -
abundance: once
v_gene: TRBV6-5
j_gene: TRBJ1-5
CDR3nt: TGTGCCAGCAGTTACGGTTCAGGGGGCAATCAGCCCCAGCATTTT
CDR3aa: CASSYGSGGNQPQHF

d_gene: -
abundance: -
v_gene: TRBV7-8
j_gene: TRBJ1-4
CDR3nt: TGTGCCAGCAGCGCTAGGGGCCCGCAGGGAAGGCAAAGTAATGAAAAACTGTTTTTT
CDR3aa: CASSARGPQGRQSNEKLFF

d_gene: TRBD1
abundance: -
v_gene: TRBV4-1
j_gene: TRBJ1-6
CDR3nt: TGCGCCAGCAGCCAAGTTCCCACAGGGGGCAATTCACCCCTCCACTTT
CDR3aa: CASSQVPTGGNSPLHF

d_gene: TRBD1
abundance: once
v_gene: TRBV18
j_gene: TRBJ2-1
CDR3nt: TGTGCCAGCTCACCACCTTCAGGGGGCGTAGTCAATGAGCAGTTCTTC
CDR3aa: CASSPPSGGVVNEQFF

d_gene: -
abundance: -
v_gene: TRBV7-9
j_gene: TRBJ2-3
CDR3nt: TGTGCCAGCAGCTTCGGACCGGGGGGCACAGATACGCAGTATTTT
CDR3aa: CASSFGPGGTDTQYF